This TCR beta chain is drawn from a study of human T cells and chemical hapten exposure. Overall study results and limits: In the PT1 data, expanded TCR counts showed a positive correlation with patch test score.

Germline trimming cut 6 bases from V and 5 bases from J; bases unmatched to any gene: 3. Per germline, CDR1 MNHEY and CDR2 SVGAGI. The CDR3 loop spans 14 amino acids. Indicated time point: patch test 2, 6 weeks after DPC sensitization. Treatment denoted: therapeutic diphenylcyclopropenone sensitization with weekly scalp DPC. TCRdb re-called the RACE reads with MiXCR, one entry per CDR3 protein. The repertoire includes under 450,000 distinct CDR3 sequences, around 6% of them detected once, and around 6.1% sits in the top ten. This clonotype appeared many times. Antigen specificity is unknown. Sequencing used whole blood, obtained in connection with sensitization to the hapten diphenylcyclopropenone (DPC). The chain couples TRBV6-5 to TRBJ1-4; TRBD1 matches 10 bases. The source is a woman aged 18-29 years with alopecia areata. Some clones in this sample may be carry-over from other donors' samples. CDR3 loop: CASRRDRGNEKLFF. Here the CDR3 DNA reads TGTGCCAGCAGGCGGGACAGGGGAAATGAAAAACTGTTTTTT.